The 31 T cell receptor beta chains presented below share a single source sample, sequenced in a study of blood T cell repertoires in COVID-19. Here immunoSEQ multiplex PCR was the method, and the copy in TCRdb shows in-frame clones only, minus some. The profile shows about 110,000 clones, roughly 88% of them singletons. Sequences were obtained from peripheral blood. The receptors were gathered from a human donor in a cohort sampled during active COVID-19.

The V call is TRBV6-6, the J call TRBJ2-1, with TRBD2 matching 12 bases. V shed 6 bases and J 7 bases; nucleotides not matched to a gene: 7. From germline, CDR1 is MNHNY and CDR2 SVGAGI (reference sequence). The CDR3 totals 15 residues. CDR3 coding DNA: TGTGCCAGCAGCTCTAGGCTAGCGGGAGGGAATGAGCAGTTCTTC. Encoded protein: CASSSRLAGGNEQFF.

The chain recombines TRBV6-5 with TRBJ2-7; TRBD1 is a possible D gene (6 bases). Germline assignment: CDR1 MNHEY and CDR2 SVGAGI. V was clipped by 0 bases and J by 0 bases, with 9 bases between them. This CDR3 spans 15 amino acids. The CDR3: CASSYSTGSSYEQYF. The CDR3 nucleotides are TGTGCCAGCAGTTACTCAACAGGGAGCTCCTACGAGCAGTACTTC.

The chain has TRBV4-2 and TRBJ2-1; 7 bases line up with TRBD2. The junction had 11 bases not matched to a gene; V was cut back by 7 bases and J by 2 bases. CDR3 length: 16 residues. The germline gives CDR1 LGHNA, CDR2 YNFKEQ. For the CDR3, the DNA is TGTGCCAGCACCCTGAACGGGGGGATCCCCTACAATGAGCAGTTCTTC. Protein sequence: CASTLNGGIPYNEQFF.

A note on this clone: A junction boundary mismatches the germline segment, possibly from a read error. The chain employs TRBV25-1 and TRBJ1-4; D is ambiguous. The CDR3 length is 13 residues. Germline V gives CDR1 MGHDK, CDR2 SYGVNS. DNA of the CDR3: TGTGCCAGCAGTGAGAGAGACAATGGAAAACTGTTTTTT. This gives the protein CASSERDNGKLFF.

The rearrangement joins TRBV28 to TRBJ1-1; D perhaps matches TRBD1 (6 bases). Germline CDR1 and CDR2: MDHEN and SYDVKM. Trimming removed 5 bases at V and 2 bases at J, with 15 bases between. This CDR3 has 15 residues. CDR3 region: CASSLHGTPNTEAFF. The CDR3 DNA is TGTGCCAGCAGTCTCCACGGGACACCCAACACTGAAGCTTTCTTT.

Written as DNA, the CDR3 is TGTGCCAGTACCCTAGACAGTTTGAATCAGCCCCAGCATTTT. Translation: CASTLDSLNQPQHF. The chain uses TRBV19 and TRBJ1-5; tentative D call: TRBD1 (5 bases). Trimming shortened V by 7 bases and J by 4 bases, and 14 bases separated the two germline ends. The CDR3 is made up of 14 amino acids. Germline-derived CDR1 and CDR2 are LNHDA and SQIVND (reference sequence).

About this clone itself: One junction end does not reproduce the germline sequence, and a read error may be involved. This rearrangement joins TRBV7-7 to TRBJ2-5, with D perhaps TRBD1 (6 bases). CDR3 length: 13 residues. Germline V gene data show CDR1 as SSHAT and CDR2 as FNYEAQ (reference sequence). The CDR3 bases are TGTGCTAGCAGCCTGTCAGGGGAAGAGACCCAGTACTTC. Translation gives CASSLSGEETQYF.

This sequence joins TRBV5-1 and TRBJ1-2; 8 nucleotides match TRBD1. This CDR3 is built from 12 residues. Trimming took 5 bases from V and 6 from J; bases not matched to a gene: 3. Germline CDR1 is SGHRS and CDR2 is YFSETQ. As DNA, the CDR3 is TGCGCCAGCAGTGCACAGGGGGATGGCTACACCTTC. Encoded protein: CASSAQGDGYTF.

This clone was picked up a small number of times. The chain joins TRBV2 to TRBJ1-5; perhaps TRBD1 as D (5 bases). Between the trimmed V and J ends, which lost 10 bases and 4 bases, there was a span of 14 bases. The germline V gene has CDR1 SNHLY and CDR2 FYNNEI. The CDR3 has 13 residues. The CDR3 spells CATAMGGNQPQHF. The CDR3 bases are TGTGCCACCGCCATGGGGGGAAATCAGCCCCAGCATTTT. Complete variable domain (other parts from reference TRBV2 and TRBJ1-5): EPEVTQTPSHQVTQMGQEVILRCVPISNHLYFYWYRQILGQKVEFLVSFYNNEISEKSEIFDDQFSVERPDGSNFTLKIRSTKLEDSAMYFCATAMGGNQPQHFGDGTRLSIL.

The V call is TRBV6-5, the J call TRBJ1-1, with a weak D call TRBD1 (5 bases). V was pared by 7 bases and J by 1 base, with 13 bases between. The CDR3 covers 14 residues. Per the germline V gene, CDR1 is MNHEY and CDR2 is SVGAGI. The CDR3 spells CASTEGLQNTEAFF. CDR3 sequence (DNA): TGTGCCAGCACCGAGGGACTCCAGAACACTGAAGCTTTCTTT.

The sample holds a few counts of this clone. Written as DNA, the CDR3 is TGTGCCAGCTCACCACCGGGACTACGGTCCTACAATGAGCAGTTCTTC. It codes for CASSPPGLRSYNEQFF. The J gene is TRBJ2-1, the V gene TRBV18, with 7 nucleotides matching TRBD2. CDR1 is KGHSH, CDR2 LQKENI, per germline. The CDR3 runs to 16 residues. V trimming: 0 bases; J trimming: 1 base; junction bases outside the gene matches: 3.

The rearrangement links TRBV7-8 to TRBJ1-5, with TRBD1 matching over 7 bases. The CDR3 has 16 amino acids. V shed 0 bases and J 5 bases; nucleotides not matched to a gene: 7. Germline values: CDR1 SGHVS, CDR2 FQNEAQ. This chain's CDR3 is CASSLASGTVHQPQHF. Here the CDR3 DNA reads TGTGCCAGCAGCTTAGCTTCCGGGACAGTACATCAGCCCCAGCATTTT. Filled out from reference TRBV7-8 and TRBJ1-5, the complete variable domain reads GAGVSQSPRYKVAKRGQDVALRCDPISGHVSLFWYQQALGQGPEFLTYFQNEAQLDKSGLPSDRFFAERPEGSVSTLKIQRTQQEDSAVYLCASSLASGTVHQPQHFGDGTRLSIL.

CDR3 bases: TGTGCCAGCAGCCTTCATCCCGGAGAGACCCAGTACTTC. This codes for CASSLHPGETQYF. The J gene is TRBJ2-5, the V gene TRBV14; no reliable D call. Germline CDR1 SGHDN, CDR2 FVKESK. V was trimmed by 4 bases and J by 4 bases, leaving 10 bases between them. The CDR3 length is 13 residues.

For the CDR3, the DNA is TGCGCCAGCAGCGGGACAGGGTATCAAGAGACCCAGTACTTC. This encodes CASSGTGYQETQYF. The chain couples TRBV5-1 to TRBJ2-5, with 9 nucleotides matching TRBD1. CDR1 is SGHRS, CDR2 YFSETQ, per germline. The CDR3 is made up of 14 amino acids. V lost 4 bases and J lost 2; bases outside the gene matches: 3.

V gene TRBV4-1 combines with J gene TRBJ2-3; unclear D gene. Trimming cost V 0 bases and J 5 bases, with 18 bases left between them. This CDR3 has 17 amino acids. Germline V gene data show CDR1 as MGHRA and CDR2 as YSYEKL. For the CDR3, the DNA is TGCGCCAGCAGCCAAGATCTGAGTGAGATTTCACGAGATACGCAGTATTTT. Translation gives CASSQDLSEISRDTQYF.

The rearrangement joins TRBV19 to TRBJ2-4; no clear D. Per germline, CDR1 LNHDA and CDR2 SQIVND (reference sequence). The CDR3 has 16 amino acids. With 5 bases removed from V and 1 base from J, the gap between germline ends came to 15 bases. The CDR3 nucleotides are TGTGCCAGTAGTCCCCAGGTTCTAAGGGCCAAAAACATTCAGTACTTC. Amino acid sequence: CASSPQVLRAKNIQYF.

The J gene is TRBJ1-1, the V gene TRBV5-5; TRBD1 might be the D (6 bases). V shed 0 bases and J shed 2 bases, with 11 bases lying between them. The CDR3 loop spans 15 amino acids. Germline CDR1 and CDR2: SGHKS and YYEKEE (reference sequence). The CDR3 DNA sequence: TGTGCCAGCAGCTTGGGTCCCAGGGGAAACACTGAAGCTTTCTTT. This encodes CASSLGPRGNTEAFF.

This sequence joins TRBV19 and TRBJ2-7; 15 bases agree with TRBD2. The CDR3 contains 16 residues. The J segment lost 4 bases and the V segment lost 5 bases, leaving 6 bases of the junction unmatched. Germline CDR1 and CDR2: LNHDA and SQIVND (reference sequence). The CDR3 loop reads CASSARTSGRGYEQYF. CDR3 coding DNA: TGTGCCAGTAGTGCCCGGACTAGCGGGAGGGGTTACGAGCAGTACTTC.

There are a few counts of this clone. The gene calls are TRBV7-3 and TRBJ1-5; 7 bases align to TRBD1. Trimming cost V 2 bases and J 0 bases; bases outside gene matches: 7. The CDR3 loop spans 17 amino acids. Germline-derived CDR1 and CDR2 are SGHTA and FQGTGA. The CDR3: CASSLPGTAYSNQPQHF. The CDR3 DNA is TGTGCCAGCAGCTTACCTGGGACAGCGTATAGCAATCAGCCCCAGCATTTT.

The CDR3 region is CASSLGTSSYNEQFF. As DNA, the CDR3 is TGTGCCAGCAGCTTGGGTACTAGCTCCTACAATGAGCAGTTCTTC. This rearrangement joins TRBV5-4 to TRBJ2-1, with D maybe TRBD2 (5 bases). Germline-derived CDR1 and CDR2 are SGHNT and YYREEE (reference sequence). This CDR3 comprises 15 residues. V lost 0 bases and J lost 0, with 7 bases in between.

This chain joins TRBV14 and TRBJ2-6, with TRBD1 matching over 7 bases. Unmatched junction bases numbered 3, after V lost 6 bases and J lost 4 bases. Germline assignment: CDR1 SGHDN and CDR2 FVKESK. This CDR3 comprises 14 residues. CDR3 bases: TGTGCCAGCAGTCGACAGGGAGGGGCCAACGTCCTGACTTTC. Its translation is CASSRQGGANVLTF.

The J gene is TRBJ2-7, the V gene TRBV5-1; 10 bases agree with TRBD2. This CDR3 has 15 residues. Unmatched junction bases numbered 8, after V lost 1 base and J lost 7 bases. The germline V gene encodes CDR1 SGHRS and CDR2 YFSETQ. The DNA for the CDR3 is TGCGCCAGCAGCTTGTACACTAGCGGGACTCGAGAGCAGTACTTC. Translated, it gives CASSLYTSGTREQYF.

The table lists this clone with a few counts. The chain links TRBV2 to TRBJ2-5, with no clear D. The CDR3 runs 11 residues. Trimming cost V 8 bases and J 2 bases, with 6 bases left between them. CDR1 is SNHLY and CDR2 is FYNNEI in the germline V gene. In DNA, the CDR3 is TGTGCCAGCGCACAGCAAGAGACCCAGTACTTC. Translated: CASAQQETQYF. The full variable domain, rest sourced from reference TRBV2 and TRBJ2-5, is EPEVTQTPSHQVTQMGQEVILRCVPISNHLYFYWYRQILGQKVEFLVSFYNNEISEKSEIFDDQFSVERPDGSNFTLKIRSTKLEDSAMYFCASAQQETQYFGPGTRLLVL.

The rearrangement joins TRBV10-3 to TRBJ1-1; TRBD1 matches 7 bases. CDR3 size: 12 residues. Germline CDR1 and CDR2: ENHRY and SYGVKD. V lost 3 bases, J lost 8 bases, and 3 bases stayed unmatched. The CDR3 region has the DNA TGTGCCATCAGTGAACGGGACAGCGAAGCTTTCTTT. Residues: CAISERDSEAFF.

This chain links TRBV10-3 with TRBJ1-1; D not resolved. The CDR3 is 12 amino acids. V lost 5 bases, J lost 1 base, and 5 bases lay in between. Germline loops: CDR1 ENHRY, CDR2 SYGVKD. The CDR3 DNA reads TGTGCCATCAGTTTACAGAACACTGAAGCTTTCTTT. It translates to CAISLQNTEAFF.

This clone showed up just once. V usage is TRBV3-1 (or the pseudogene TRBV3-2) and J usage is TRBJ2-3, with a weak D call TRBD1 (5 bases). The CDR3 loop spans 15 amino acids. From germline, CDR1 is LGHDT and CDR2 YNNKEL (reference sequence). V gave up 0 bases and J gave up 6 bases, with 13 bases separating them. The CDR3 sequence: CASSQDHRGWDTQYF. CDR3 coding DNA: TGTGCCAGCAGCCAAGATCATAGGGGCTGGGATACGCAGTATTTT.

This clone came up a few times. The chain employs TRBV11-2 and TRBJ2-3; 14 bases are a match to TRBD2. V shed 5 bases, J shed 3 bases, and the junction held 4 bases outside the gene matches. The germline V gene encodes CDR1 SGHAT and CDR2 FQNNGV. The CDR3 length is 16 residues. The CDR3 protein is CASSLGTSGRTDTQYF. The CDR3 DNA follows: TGTGCCAGCAGCCTCGGGACTAGCGGGAGAACAGATACGCAGTATTTT.

The CDR3 sequence: CSAAEGTSSGANVLTF. CDR3 coding DNA: TGCAGCGCTGCTGAAGGGACAAGCTCTGGGGCCAACGTCCTGACTTTC. The chain recombines TRBV29-1 with TRBJ2-6, with D possibly being TRBD1 (6 bases). The ends were cut back, 7 bases at V and 0 bases at J, with 16 bases in the middle. This CDR3 contains 16 residues. The germline gives CDR1 SQVTM, CDR2 ANQGSEA.

The chain is built from TRBV18 and TRBJ2-1, with TRBD2 matching 7 bases. From germline, CDR1 is KGHSH and CDR2 LQKENI. The CDR3 length is 16 residues. The V and J ends lost 4 bases and 0 bases, in that order; junction bases with no gene match: 6. CDR3 DNA: TGTGCCAGCTCACGAGACGCGGGAGCCTCCTACAATGAGCAGTTCTTC. As protein: CASSRDAGASYNEQFF.

The chain carries TRBV3-1 (or the pseudogene TRBV3-2) and TRBJ2-2; D is possibly TRBD2 (6 bases). The CDR3 runs 17 residues. Deletions cut 3 bases from V and 1 base from J, with 15 bases between. Germline V gives CDR1 LGHDT, CDR2 YNNKEL (reference sequence). The CDR3 sequence is CASSHRALAGNTGELFF. In nucleotides, the CDR3 is TGTGCCAGCAGCCATAGAGCACTAGCTGGGAACACCGGGGAGCTGTTTTTT.

The table lists this clone with a count of one. The CDR3: CASSLARTVTNTEAFF. The CDR3 nucleotides read TGTGCCAGCAGCTTAGCTAGGACTGTTACGAACACTGAAGCTTTCTTT. The chain recombines TRBV7-8 with TRBJ1-1; D ambiguous. The CDR3 length is 16 residues. Germline-derived CDR1 and CDR2 are SGHVS and FQNEAQ. V was clipped by 0 bases and J by 1 base, with 12 bases between them.